This is a list of T cell receptor beta chains from one sample in a study of human T cells and chemical hapten exposure. Using its own MiXCR run on the RACE reads, TCRdb lists one record per CDR3 protein. In the table there are under 450,000 distinct CDR3 sequences, about 6.9% of which are singletons. The specimen comprised whole blood, sampled in connection with sensitization to the hapten diphenylcyclopropenone (DPC). The receptors shown here come from a woman aged 18-29 years with alopecia areata. Some clones in this sample may be carry-over from other donors' samples. CDR3s include the opening cysteine and the closing phenylalanine or tryptophan. A D gene is named only where the DNA matches it firmly. Rows give clone size only sometimes, using once, few, many, or a class for an expanded clone.

>TRBV5-1|few|NA|TRBJ2-5
TGCGCCAGCAGCTTGGTCCCGAGTCAAGAGACCCAGTACTTC
CASSLVPSQETQYF
>TRBV4-3|NA|NA|TRBJ2-2
TGCGCCAGCAGCCAAGATTTCCTGAACACCGGGGAGCTGTTTTTT
CASSQDFLNTGELFF
>TRBV6-5|many|NA|TRBJ1-5
TGTGCCAGCAGTTACTCGAAACCTTTCCGAAATAGCAATCAGCCCCAGCATTTT
CASSYSKPFRNSNQPQHF
>TRBV4-3|many|NA|TRBJ1-4
TGCGCCAGCAGCCAAGAGGCTCAAGGCAGCAATGAAAAACTGTTTTTT
CASSQEAQGSNEKLFF
>TRBV7-8|NA|NA|TRBJ1-1
TGTGCCAGCAGCTTAGTCCCGGGTCCTTTGGTGGGAGCTTTCTTT
CASSLVPGPLVGAFF
>TRBV7-2|few|TRBD2|TRBJ2-1
TGTGCCAGCAGCTCTCAAGCGGGGGGGCGAGATGAGCAGTTCTTC
CASSSQAGGRDEQFF
>TRBV7-3|few|NA|TRBJ1-5
TGTGCCAGCAGCTTACCTCGTGGGCCCCAGCATTTT
CASSLPRGPQHF
>TRBV29-1|few|NA|TRBJ1-4
TGCAGCGTTGAAGACCGGGCAACTGAAAAACTGTTTTTT
CSVEDRATEKLFF
>TRBV14|NA|NA|TRBJ2-3
TGTGCCAGCAGCCGCTTCCGGGATCCACTCACAGATACGCAGTATTTT
CASSRFRDPLTDTQYF
>TRBV12-3/TRBV12-4|many|TRBD1|TRBJ1-2
TGTGCCAGCAGCTTGACAGGGAACTATGGCTACACCTTC
CASSLTGNYGYTF
>TRBV9|NA|NA|TRBJ2-5
TGTGCCAGCAGGAGGGGGGCGTCACTCCAAGAGACCCAGTACTTC
CASRRGASLQETQYF
>TRBV20-1|many|NA|TRBJ1-6
TGCAGTGCTAGCCCGGGACGGGGGTCACCCCTCCACTTT
CSASPGRGSPLHF
>TRBV18|few|NA|TRBJ1-1
TGTGCCAGCTCACCTACAGACCTTATGAACACTGAAGCTTTCTTT
CASSPTDLMNTEAFF
>TRBV28|few|NA|TRBJ1-1
TGTGCCACCAGGCAGGGAACCGATAACACTGAAGCTTTCTTT
CATRQGTDNTEAFF